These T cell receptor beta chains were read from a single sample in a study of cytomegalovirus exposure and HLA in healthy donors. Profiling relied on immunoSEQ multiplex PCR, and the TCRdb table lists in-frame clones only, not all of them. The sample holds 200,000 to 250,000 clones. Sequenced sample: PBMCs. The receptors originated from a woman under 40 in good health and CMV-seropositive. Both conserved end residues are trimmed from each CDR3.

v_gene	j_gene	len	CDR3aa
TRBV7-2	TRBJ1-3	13	ASSAMLSSGNTIY
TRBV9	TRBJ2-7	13	ASSVATGSSYEQY
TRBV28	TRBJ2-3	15	ASSPIRTSGYTDTQY
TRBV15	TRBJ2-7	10	ATSTRYYEQY
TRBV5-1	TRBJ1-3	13	ASSLSGGDGNTIY
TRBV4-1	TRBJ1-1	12	ASSQDYSNTEAF
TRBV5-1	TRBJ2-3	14	ASGDRPYASTDTQY
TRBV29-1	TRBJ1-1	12	SVEVFALFSSAF
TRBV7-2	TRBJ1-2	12	ASSPQGTGNGYT
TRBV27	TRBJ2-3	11	ASSLSRADTQY
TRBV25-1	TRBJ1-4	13	ASSDPGGTNEKLF
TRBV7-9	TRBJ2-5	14	ASSLGLASGGETQY
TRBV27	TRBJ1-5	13	ASSWGRGDNQPQH
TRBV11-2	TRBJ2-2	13	ASSLGALNTGELF
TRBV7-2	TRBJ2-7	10	ASSLARNEQY
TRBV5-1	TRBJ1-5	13	ASSRTGGINQPQH
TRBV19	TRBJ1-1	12	ASSMDRRGFEAF
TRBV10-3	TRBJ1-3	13	AISEGTVSGNTIY
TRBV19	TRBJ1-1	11	ASSPRDTPKAF
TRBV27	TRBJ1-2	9	ASSLGGRYT
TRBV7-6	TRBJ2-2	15	ASQGSSGTSRTGELF
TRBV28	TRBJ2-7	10	ASSRNSYEQY
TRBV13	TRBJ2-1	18	ASSSMYPGLAGGNYNEQF
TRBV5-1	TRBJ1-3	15	ASSSGGQGALGNTIY
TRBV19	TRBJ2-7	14	ASSHLAGASSYEQY
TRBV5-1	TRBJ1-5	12	ASSPIQGPQPQH
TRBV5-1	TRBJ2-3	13	ASFQLAGGTDTQY
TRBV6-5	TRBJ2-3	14	ASSYSGTVSTDTQY